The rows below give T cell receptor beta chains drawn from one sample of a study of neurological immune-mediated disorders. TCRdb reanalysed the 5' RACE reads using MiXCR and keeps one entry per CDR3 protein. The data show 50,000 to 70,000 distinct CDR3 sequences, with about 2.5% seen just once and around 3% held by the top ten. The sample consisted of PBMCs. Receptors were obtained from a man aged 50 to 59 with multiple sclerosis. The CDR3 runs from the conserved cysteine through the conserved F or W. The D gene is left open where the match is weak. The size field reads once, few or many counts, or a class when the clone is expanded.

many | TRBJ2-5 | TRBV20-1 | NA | TGCAGTGCTTGGCGGGACAACCAAGAGACCCAGTACTTC | CSAWRDNQETQYF
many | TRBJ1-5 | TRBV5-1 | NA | TGCGCCAGCAGCTTGGGCGGAGGGGAGTCGTTGCCCCAGCATTTT | CASSLGGGESLPQHF
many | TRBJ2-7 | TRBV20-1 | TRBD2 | TGCAGTGCCCTTAGAGTCGGGGGGGGCTACGAGCAGTACTTC | CSALRVGGGYEQYF
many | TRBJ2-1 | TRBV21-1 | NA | TGTGCCAGCAGCCACTCTGGGGCTAGCGGGGGGGCCCCCCGATATGAGCAGTTCTTC | CASSHSGASGGAPRYEQFF
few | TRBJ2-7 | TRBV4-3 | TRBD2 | TGCGCCAGCAGCCTAAATACGGGGGGCTACGAGCAGTACTTC | CASSLNTGGYEQYF
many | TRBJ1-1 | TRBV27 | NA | TGTGCCAGCAGTAGGGGCACTGAAGCTTTCTTT | CASSRGTEAFF
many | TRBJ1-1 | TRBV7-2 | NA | TGTGCCAGCAGCTTAGATGTAAGGGACACTGAAGCTTTCTTT | CASSLDVRDTEAFF
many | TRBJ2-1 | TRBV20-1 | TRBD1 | TGCAGTGCTAGCCCCCCGGGACAGGGGGGTGAGCAGTTCTTC | CSASPPGQGGEQFF
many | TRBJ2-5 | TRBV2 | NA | TGTGCCAGCAGTGCACGCATCCAAGAGACCCAGTACTTC | CASSARIQETQYF
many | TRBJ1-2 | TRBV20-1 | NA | TGCAGTGCTAGAGATTGGCGCCAGGAGAATGGCTACACCTTC | CSARDWRQENGYTF
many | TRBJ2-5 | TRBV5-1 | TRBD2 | TGCGCCAGCAGTCCGGCGGAGCGGGGGGGTGCGGAGACCCAGTACTTC | CASSPAERGGAETQYF